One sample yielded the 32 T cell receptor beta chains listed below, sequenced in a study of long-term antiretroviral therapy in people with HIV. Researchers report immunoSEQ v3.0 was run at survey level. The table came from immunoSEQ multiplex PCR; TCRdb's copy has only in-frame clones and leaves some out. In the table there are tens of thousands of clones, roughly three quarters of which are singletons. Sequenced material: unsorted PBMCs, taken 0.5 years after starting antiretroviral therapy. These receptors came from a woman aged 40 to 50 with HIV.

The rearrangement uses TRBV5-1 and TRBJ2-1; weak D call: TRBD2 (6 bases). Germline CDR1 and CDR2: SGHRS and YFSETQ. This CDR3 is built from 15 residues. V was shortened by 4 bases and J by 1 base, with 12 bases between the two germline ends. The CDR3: CASSQGLGSYNEQFF. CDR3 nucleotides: TGCGCCAGCAGCCAGGGACTCGGTTCCTACAATGAGCAGTTCTTC.

The CDR3: CASSWTSGGYEQYF. For the CDR3, the DNA is TGTGCCAGCAGCTGGACTAGCGGGGGCTACGAGCAGTACTTC. V usage is TRBV7-2 and J usage is TRBJ2-7, with 13 bases aligning to TRBD2. The CDR3 sequence is 14 residues long. Unmatched junction bases numbered 0, after V lost 4 bases and J lost 3 bases. Germline assignment: CDR1 SGHTA and CDR2 FQGNSA. Full variable domain (remainder filled in from reference TRBV7-2 and TRBJ2-7): GAGVSQSPSNKVTEKGKDVELRCDPISGHTALYWYRQSLGQGLEFLIYFQGNSAPDKSGLPSDRFSAERTGGSVSTLTIQRTQQEDSAVYLCASSWTSGGYEQYFGPGTRLTVT.

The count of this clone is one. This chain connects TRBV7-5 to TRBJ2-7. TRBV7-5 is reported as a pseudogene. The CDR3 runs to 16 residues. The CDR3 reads CVRSLLVGGWTYEQYF. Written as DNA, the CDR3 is TGTGTCAGAAGCTTATTGGTGGGGGGCTGGACCTACGAGCAGTACTTC.

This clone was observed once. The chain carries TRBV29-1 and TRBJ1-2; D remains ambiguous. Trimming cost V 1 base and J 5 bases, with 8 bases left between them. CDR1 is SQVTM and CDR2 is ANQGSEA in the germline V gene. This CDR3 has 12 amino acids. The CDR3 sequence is CSVEVLWYGYTF. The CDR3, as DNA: TGCAGCGTTGAAGTGTTGTGGTATGGCTACACCTTC.

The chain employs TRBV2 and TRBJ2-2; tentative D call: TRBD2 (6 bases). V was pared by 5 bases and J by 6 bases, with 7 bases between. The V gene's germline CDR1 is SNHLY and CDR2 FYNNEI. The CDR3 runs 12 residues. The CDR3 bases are TGTGCCAGCAGTCGCGGGGCCGGGGAGCTGTTTTTT. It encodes CASSRGAGELFF.

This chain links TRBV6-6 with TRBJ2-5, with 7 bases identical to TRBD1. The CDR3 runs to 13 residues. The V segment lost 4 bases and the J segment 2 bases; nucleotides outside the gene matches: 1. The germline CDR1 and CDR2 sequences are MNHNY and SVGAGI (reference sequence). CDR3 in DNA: TGTGCCAGCAGTTTACAGGGGCAAGAGACCCAGTACTTC. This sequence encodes CASSLQGQETQYF.

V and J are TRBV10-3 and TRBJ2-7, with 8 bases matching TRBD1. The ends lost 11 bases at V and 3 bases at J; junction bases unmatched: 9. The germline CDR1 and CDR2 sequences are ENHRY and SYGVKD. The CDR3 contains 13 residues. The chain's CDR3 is CAAGQGDVYEQYF. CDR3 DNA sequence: TGTGCCGCCGGACAGGGAGACGTCTACGAGCAGTACTTC.

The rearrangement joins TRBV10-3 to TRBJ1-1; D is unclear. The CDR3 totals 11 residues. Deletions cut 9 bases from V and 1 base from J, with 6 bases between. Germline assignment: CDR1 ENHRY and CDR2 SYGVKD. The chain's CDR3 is CAILGNTEAFF. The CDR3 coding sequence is TGTGCCATTTTGGGGAACACTGAAGCTTTCTTT.

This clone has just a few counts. Here the CDR3 reads CASSLGMRNSPLHF. The CDR3 DNA sequence: TGTGCCAGCAGCTTGGGTATGCGGAATTCACCCCTCCACTTT. This rearrangement joins TRBV5-5 to TRBJ1-6, with D unresolved. The CDR3 runs 14 residues. Germline values: CDR1 SGHKS, CDR2 YYEKEE (reference sequence). Deletions cut 0 bases from V and 7 bases from J, with 8 bases between.

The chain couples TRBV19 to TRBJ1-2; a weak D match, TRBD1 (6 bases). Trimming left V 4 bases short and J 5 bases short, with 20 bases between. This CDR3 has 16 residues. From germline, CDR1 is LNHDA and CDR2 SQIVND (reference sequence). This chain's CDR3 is CASSTPGGALIYGYTF. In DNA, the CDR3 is TGTGCCAGTAGTACCCCGGGGGGCGCGCTCATTTATGGCTACACCTTC.

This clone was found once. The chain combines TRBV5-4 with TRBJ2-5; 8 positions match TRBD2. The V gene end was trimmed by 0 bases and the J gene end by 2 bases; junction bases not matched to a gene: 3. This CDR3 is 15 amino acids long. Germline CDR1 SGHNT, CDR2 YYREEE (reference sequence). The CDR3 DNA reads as TGTGCCAGCAGCTTGGATACGGGGGGGCAAGAGACCCAGTACTTC. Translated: CASSLDTGGQETQYF.

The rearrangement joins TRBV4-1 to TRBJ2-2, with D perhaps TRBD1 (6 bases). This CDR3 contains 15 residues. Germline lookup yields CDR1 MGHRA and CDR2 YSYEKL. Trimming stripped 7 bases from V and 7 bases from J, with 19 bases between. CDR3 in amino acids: CASKVQGTFGGELFF. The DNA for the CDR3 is TGCGCCAGCAAGGTACAGGGTACCTTCGGCGGGGAGCTGTTTTTT.

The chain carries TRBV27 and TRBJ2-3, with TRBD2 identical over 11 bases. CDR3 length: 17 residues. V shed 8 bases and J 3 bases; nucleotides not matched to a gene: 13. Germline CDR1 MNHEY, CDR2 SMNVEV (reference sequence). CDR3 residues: CASGEIAGGPQTDTQYF. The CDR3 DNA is TGTGCCAGCGGGGAAATAGCGGGGGGGCCTCAAACAGATACGCAGTATTTT.

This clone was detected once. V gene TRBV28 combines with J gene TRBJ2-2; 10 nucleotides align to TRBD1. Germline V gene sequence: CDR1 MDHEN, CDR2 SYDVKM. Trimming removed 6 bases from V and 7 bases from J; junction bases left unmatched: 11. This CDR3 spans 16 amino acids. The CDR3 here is CASSPTGTGEFGELFF. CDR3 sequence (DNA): TGTGCCAGCAGCCCAACCGGGACAGGGGAGTTCGGGGAGCTGTTTTTT.

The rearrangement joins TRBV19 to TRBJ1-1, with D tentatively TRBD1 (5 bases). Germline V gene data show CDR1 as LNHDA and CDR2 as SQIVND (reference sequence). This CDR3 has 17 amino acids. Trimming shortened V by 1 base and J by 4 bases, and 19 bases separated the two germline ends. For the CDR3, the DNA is TGTGCCAGTAGTATAGGGGACGGCGTGCAAGCAAGCACTGAAGCTTTCTTT. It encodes CASSIGDGVQASTEAFF.

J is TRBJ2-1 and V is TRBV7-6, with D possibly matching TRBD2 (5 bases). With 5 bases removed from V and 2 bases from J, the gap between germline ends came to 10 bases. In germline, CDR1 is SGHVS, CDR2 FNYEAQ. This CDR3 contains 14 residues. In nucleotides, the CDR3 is TGTGCCAGCAGCCGAGGGCATCCCTACAATGAGCAGTTCTTC. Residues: CASSRGHPYNEQFF.

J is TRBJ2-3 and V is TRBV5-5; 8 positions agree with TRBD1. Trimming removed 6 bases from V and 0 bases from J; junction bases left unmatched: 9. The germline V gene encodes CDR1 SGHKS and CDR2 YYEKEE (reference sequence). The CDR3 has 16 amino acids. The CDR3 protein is CASMERGTGSTDTQYF. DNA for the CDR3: TGTGCCAGCATGGAGCGCGGGACAGGAAGCACAGATACGCAGTATTTT.

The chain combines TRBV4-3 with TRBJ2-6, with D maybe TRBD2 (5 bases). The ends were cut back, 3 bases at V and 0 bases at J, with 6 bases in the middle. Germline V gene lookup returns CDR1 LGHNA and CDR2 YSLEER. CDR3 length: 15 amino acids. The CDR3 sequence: CASSQDFSGANVLTF. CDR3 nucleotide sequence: TGCGCCAGCAGCCAGGACTTCTCTGGGGCCAACGTCCTGACTTTC.

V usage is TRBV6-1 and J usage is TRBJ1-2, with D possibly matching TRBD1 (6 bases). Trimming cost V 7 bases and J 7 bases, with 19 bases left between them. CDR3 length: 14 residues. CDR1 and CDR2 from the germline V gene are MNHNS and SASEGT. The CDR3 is CASTPGGGAGGYTF. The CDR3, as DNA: TGTGCCAGCACCCCCGGGGGGGGCGCGGGTGGCTACACCTTC.

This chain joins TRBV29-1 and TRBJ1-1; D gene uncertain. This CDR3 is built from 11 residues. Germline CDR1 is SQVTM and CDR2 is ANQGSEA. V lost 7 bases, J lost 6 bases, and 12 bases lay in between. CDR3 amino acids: CSARHGAEAFF. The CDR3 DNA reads TGCAGCGCCCGACATGGGGCTGAAGCTTTCTTT.

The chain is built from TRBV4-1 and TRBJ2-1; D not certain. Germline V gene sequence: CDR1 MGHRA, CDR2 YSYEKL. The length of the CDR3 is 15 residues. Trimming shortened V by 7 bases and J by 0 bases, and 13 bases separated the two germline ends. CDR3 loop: CASTPRIDSYNEQFF. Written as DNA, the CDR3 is TGCGCCAGCACCCCAAGAATAGACTCCTACAATGAGCAGTTCTTC.

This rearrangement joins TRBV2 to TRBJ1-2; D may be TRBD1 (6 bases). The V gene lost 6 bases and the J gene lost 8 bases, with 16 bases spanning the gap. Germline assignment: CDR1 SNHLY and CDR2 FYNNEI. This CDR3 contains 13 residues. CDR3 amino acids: CASRATGLGGYTF. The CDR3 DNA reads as TGTGCCAGCAGGGCTACAGGGTTAGGGGGCTACACCTTC.

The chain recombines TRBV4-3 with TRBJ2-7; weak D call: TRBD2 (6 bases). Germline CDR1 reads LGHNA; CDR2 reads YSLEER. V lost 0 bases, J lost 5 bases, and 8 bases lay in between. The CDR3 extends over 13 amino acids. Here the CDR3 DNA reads TGCGCCAGCAGCCAAGAGGCGGGAAACGAGCAGTACTTC. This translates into CASSQEAGNEQYF.

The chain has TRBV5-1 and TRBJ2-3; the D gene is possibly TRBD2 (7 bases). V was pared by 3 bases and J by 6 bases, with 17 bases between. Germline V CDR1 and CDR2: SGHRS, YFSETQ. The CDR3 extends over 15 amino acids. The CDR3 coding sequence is TGCGCCAGCAGCTCTGAGGGGGGGAATTTGGATACGCAGTATTTT. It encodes CASSSEGGNLDTQYF.

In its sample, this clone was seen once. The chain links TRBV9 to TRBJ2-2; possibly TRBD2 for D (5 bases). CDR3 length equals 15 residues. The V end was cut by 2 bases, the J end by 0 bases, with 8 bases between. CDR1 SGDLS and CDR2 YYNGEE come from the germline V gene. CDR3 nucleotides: TGTGCCAGCAGCGTGGCGGGCTCGAACACCGGGGAGCTGTTTTTT. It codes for CASSVAGSNTGELFF.

The CDR3 loop reads CASRRGRNTEAFF. For the CDR3, the DNA is TGTGCCAGCCGCAGGGGCAGGAACACTGAAGCTTTCTTT. The chain couples TRBV6-6 to TRBJ1-1; tentative D call: TRBD1 (6 bases). The V and J ends lost 8 bases and 1 base respectively, with 11 bases between them. The CDR3 spans 13 residues. CDR1 and CDR2 (germline): MNHNY, SVGAGI (reference sequence).

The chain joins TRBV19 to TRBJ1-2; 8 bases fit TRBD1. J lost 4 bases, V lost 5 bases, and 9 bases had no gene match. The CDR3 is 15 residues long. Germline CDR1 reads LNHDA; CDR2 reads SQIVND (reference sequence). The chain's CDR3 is CASSATGVDSYGYTF. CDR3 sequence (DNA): TGTGCCAGTAGTGCGACAGGGGTCGATTCCTATGGCTACACCTTC.

The DNA for the CDR3 is TGTGCCAGCAGCTTAGATTTAGGGACAGAAGAGACCCAGTACTTC. Translation: CASSLDLGTEETQYF. The chain carries TRBV7-2 and TRBJ2-5, with 7 bases identical to TRBD1. Germline trimming cut 1 base from V and 3 bases from J; bases unmatched to any gene: 5. CDR3 size: 15 residues. The germline gives CDR1 SGHTA, CDR2 FQGNSA.

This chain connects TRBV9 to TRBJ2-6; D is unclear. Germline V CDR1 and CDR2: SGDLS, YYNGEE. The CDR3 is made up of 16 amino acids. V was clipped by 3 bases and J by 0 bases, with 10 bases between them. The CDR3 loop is CASSDSFASGANVLTF. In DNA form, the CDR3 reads TGTGCCAGCAGCGACTCGTTCGCCTCTGGGGCCAACGTCCTGACTTTC.

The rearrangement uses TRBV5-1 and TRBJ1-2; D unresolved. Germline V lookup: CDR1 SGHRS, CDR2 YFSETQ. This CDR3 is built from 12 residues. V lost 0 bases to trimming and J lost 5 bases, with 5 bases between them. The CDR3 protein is CASSLEGYGYTF. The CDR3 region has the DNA TGCGCCAGCAGCTTGGAAGGGTATGGCTACACCTTC.

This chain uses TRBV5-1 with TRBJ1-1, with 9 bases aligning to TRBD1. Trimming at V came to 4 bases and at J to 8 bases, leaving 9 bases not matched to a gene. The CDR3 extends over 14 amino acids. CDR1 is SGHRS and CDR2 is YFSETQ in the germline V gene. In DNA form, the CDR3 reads TGCGCCAGCAGCCTGGAAACTACAGGGGGCGAAGCTTTCTTT. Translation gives CASSLETTGGEAFF. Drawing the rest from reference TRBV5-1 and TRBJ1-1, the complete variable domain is KAGVTQTPRYLIKTRGQQVTLSCSPISGHRSVSWYQQTPGQGLQFLFEYFSETQRNKGNFPGRFSGRQFSNSRSEMNVSTLELGDSALYLCASSLETTGGEAFFGQGTRLTVV.

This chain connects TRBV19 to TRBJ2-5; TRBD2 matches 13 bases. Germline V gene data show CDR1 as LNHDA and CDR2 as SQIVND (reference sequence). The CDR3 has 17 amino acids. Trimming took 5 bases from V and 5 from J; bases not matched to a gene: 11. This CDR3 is CASSSSTSGGRRETQYF. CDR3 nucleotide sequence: TGTGCCAGTAGTTCGTCGACTAGCGGGGGGCGGAGGGAGACCCAGTACTTC.